A selection of T cell receptor beta chains follows, all from one sample in a study of naive and memory T cell subsets. TCRdb analysed the UMI-ligation and nested PCR reads with MiXCR anew, one entry per CDR3 protein. The table includes over 25,000 distinct CDR3 sequences, over 8.5% detected once. Material: effector memory CD4+ T cells from blood. The receptors originated from a human donor in good health. The CDR3 runs from the conserved cysteine through the conserved F or W. Each record gives: J gene, clone size, D gene, V gene, CDR3 DNA, CDR3 protein. A D gene is named only where the DNA matches it firmly. For some rows the clone size is stated as once, few or many, or as a class when expanded; others skip it.

j_gene: TRBJ2-7; abundance: many; d_gene: TRBD2; v_gene: TRBV11-2; CDR3nt: TGTGCCAGCAGCCCGTTTACTAGCGGGAGCGAGCAGTACTTC; CDR3aa: CASSPFTSGSEQYF
j_gene: TRBJ2-1; abundance: NA; d_gene: NA; v_gene: TRBV7-6; CDR3nt: TGTGCCAGCAGCCCACGGACAAACCAAGAGCAGTTCTTC; CDR3aa: CASSPRTNQEQFF
j_gene: TRBJ2-7; abundance: many; d_gene: TRBD2; v_gene: TRBV7-2; CDR3nt: TGTGCCAGCAGCATAGATAGCGGGAGGTCTTACGAGCAGTACTTC; CDR3aa: CASSIDSGRSYEQYF
j_gene: TRBJ1-1; abundance: few; d_gene: NA; v_gene: TRBV7-9; CDR3nt: TGTGCCAGCAGCACTTTCCCCGGGGGCACTGAAGCTTTCTTT; CDR3aa: CASSTFPGGTEAFF
j_gene: TRBJ1-5; abundance: many; d_gene: TRBD1; v_gene: TRBV5-5; CDR3nt: TGTGCCAGCAGCTTACAGGGGAGCAATCAGCCCCAGCATTTT; CDR3aa: CASSLQGSNQPQHF
j_gene: TRBJ2-7; abundance: few; d_gene: TRBD2; v_gene: TRBV6-1; CDR3nt: TGTGCCAGCACCGGAGGACGGACTAGCGGGGTGAACTACGAGCAGTACTTC; CDR3aa: CASTGGRTSGVNYEQYF
j_gene: TRBJ2-3; abundance: NA; d_gene: NA; v_gene: TRBV20-1; CDR3nt: TGCAGTGCTAGAGATTTGGGAGCGAGCACAGATACGCAGTATTTT; CDR3aa: CSARDLGASTDTQYF
j_gene: TRBJ2-1; abundance: many; d_gene: NA; v_gene: TRBV28; CDR3nt: TGTGCCAGCAGAGAAAGGGCTACCTACAATGAGCAGTTCTTC; CDR3aa: CASRERATYNEQFF
j_gene: TRBJ2-5; abundance: many; d_gene: TRBD2; v_gene: TRBV7-3; CDR3nt: TGTGCCAGCAGCTTAATTGGGGGTAGGGGAGGGCAAGAGACCCAGTACTTC; CDR3aa: CASSLIGGRGGQETQYF
j_gene: TRBJ2-4; abundance: once; d_gene: NA; v_gene: TRBV6-6; CDR3nt: TGTGCCAGCAGTTACCGGACAGAGGGACGAAACATTCAGTACTTC; CDR3aa: CASSYRTEGRNIQYF
j_gene: TRBJ2-1; abundance: few; d_gene: TRBD2; v_gene: TRBV20-1; CDR3nt: TGCAGTGCTAGATCTCCGGGACTAGCGGGAGGGCCCGGGTATGAGCAGTTCTTC; CDR3aa: CSARSPGLAGGPGYEQFF
j_gene: TRBJ1-1; abundance: few; d_gene: NA; v_gene: TRBV19; CDR3nt: TGTGCCACCGACGGGGGGCATAGCTATAACACTGAAGCTTTCTTT; CDR3aa: CATDGGHSYNTEAFF
j_gene: TRBJ1-6; abundance: NA; d_gene: NA; v_gene: TRBV7-8; CDR3nt: TGTGCCAGCAGCTTAGTAGGGAGTAATAATTCACCCCTCCACTTT; CDR3aa: CASSLVGSNNSPLHF
j_gene: TRBJ2-5; abundance: few; d_gene: NA; v_gene: TRBV5-5; CDR3nt: TGTGCCAGCAGCTTCGGGACTCAAGAGACCCAGTACTTC; CDR3aa: CASSFGTQETQYF
j_gene: TRBJ2-1; abundance: many; d_gene: NA; v_gene: TRBV7-2; CDR3nt: TGTGCCAGCAGCGGGCTCAATGAGCAGTTCTTC; CDR3aa: CASSGLNEQFF
j_gene: TRBJ1-1; abundance: few; d_gene: NA; v_gene: TRBV20-1; CDR3nt: TGCAGTGCCAAGTGGGTCGGGACCTCTTCCCAAGCTTTCTTT; CDR3aa: CSAKWVGTSSQAFF
j_gene: TRBJ2-1; abundance: NA; d_gene: TRBD2; v_gene: TRBV14; CDR3nt: TGTGCCAGCAGCCCGGGACTAGCGGGAGGTCATTTACGGTTCTTC; CDR3aa: CASSPGLAGGHLRFF
j_gene: TRBJ1-2; abundance: few; d_gene: NA; v_gene: TRBV18; CDR3nt: TGTGCCAGCTCACCAATCCCCACAGAAAACTATGGCTACACCTTC; CDR3aa: CASSPIPTENYGYTF
j_gene: TRBJ1-2; abundance: many; d_gene: NA; v_gene: TRBV19; CDR3nt: TGTGCCAGTAGTCCATACCCGGGGTTTAACTATGGCTACACCTTC; CDR3aa: CASSPYPGFNYGYTF
j_gene: TRBJ1-6; abundance: many; d_gene: NA; v_gene: TRBV12-3/TRBV12-4; CDR3nt: TGTGCCAGCAGTTTGGGGGCCACGAGTATCGGTTCACCCCTCCACTTT; CDR3aa: CASSLGATSIGSPLHF
j_gene: TRBJ1-1; abundance: few; d_gene: NA; v_gene: TRBV11-1; CDR3nt: TGTGCCAGCAGCTCCCAGGCCTCTAGATGTTTCTTT; CDR3aa: CASSSQASRCFF
j_gene: TRBJ1-5; abundance: once; d_gene: TRBD1; v_gene: TRBV27; CDR3nt: TGTGCCAGCAGCTATACCCAGGGGGCCAGCACGCAGCATTTT; CDR3aa: CASSYTQGASTQHF
j_gene: TRBJ1-2; abundance: NA; d_gene: NA; v_gene: TRBV20-1; CDR3nt: TGCAGTGCTCTGAGATTGGAGGGCTACACCTTC; CDR3aa: CSALRLEGYTF
j_gene: TRBJ2-3; abundance: NA; d_gene: NA; v_gene: TRBV12-3/TRBV12-4; CDR3nt: TGTGCCAGCAGTTTTACCCTCACAGATACGCAGTATTTT; CDR3aa: CASSFTLTDTQYF
j_gene: TRBJ2-2; abundance: few; d_gene: NA; v_gene: TRBV30; CDR3nt: TGTGCCTGGAGTCCATCTTGGGCAGTGAACACCGGGGAGCTGTTTTTT; CDR3aa: CAWSPSWAVNTGELFF
j_gene: TRBJ2-7; abundance: few; d_gene: TRBD1; v_gene: TRBV4-3; CDR3nt: TGCGCCAGCAGCCAAGGGACAGGCGAAAGGGTTCGCCAGTACTTC; CDR3aa: CASSQGTGERVRQYF
j_gene: TRBJ1-2; abundance: many; d_gene: NA; v_gene: TRBV29-1; CDR3nt: TGCAGCGTTGTTGGACAACGGAACTATGGCTACACCTTC; CDR3aa: CSVVGQRNYGYTF
j_gene: TRBJ2-7; abundance: medium-sized; d_gene: TRBD1; v_gene: TRBV2; CDR3nt: TGTGCCAGCGTGGAAGGGGACAGAGCCTACGAGCAGTACTTC; CDR3aa: CASVEGDRAYEQYF
j_gene: TRBJ2-5; abundance: few; d_gene: TRBD2; v_gene: TRBV14; CDR3nt: TGTGCCAGCAGCCAGATCATTTGGACTAGCGGGAGTTTGGAGACCCAGTACTTC; CDR3aa: CASSQIIWTSGSLETQYF
j_gene: TRBJ1-2; abundance: few; d_gene: TRBD1; v_gene: TRBV28; CDR3nt: TGTGCCAGCAGTTCCAGGGGGCGCAGGGATAAGGATGGCTACACCTTC; CDR3aa: CASSSRGRRDKDGYTF
j_gene: TRBJ1-6; abundance: many; d_gene: NA; v_gene: TRBV7-2; CDR3nt: TGTGCCAGCAGCCAATATAATTCACCCCTCCACTTT; CDR3aa: CASSQYNSPLHF